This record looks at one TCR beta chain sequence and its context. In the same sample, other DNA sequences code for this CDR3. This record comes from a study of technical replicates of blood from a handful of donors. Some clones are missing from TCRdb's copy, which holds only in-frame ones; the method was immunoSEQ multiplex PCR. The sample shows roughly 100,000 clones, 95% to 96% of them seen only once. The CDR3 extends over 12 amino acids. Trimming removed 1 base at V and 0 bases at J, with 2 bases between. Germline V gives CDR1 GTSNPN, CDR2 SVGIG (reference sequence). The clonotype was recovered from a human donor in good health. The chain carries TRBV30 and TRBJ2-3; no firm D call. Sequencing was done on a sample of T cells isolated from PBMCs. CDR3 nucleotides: TGTGCCTGGAGTGCGAGCACAGATACGCAGTATTTT. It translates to CAWSASTDTQYF.